The entry below describes one TCR delta chain. A far larger clone is only one base removed, so a read error is likely. From germline, CDR1 is GEAIGNYY and CDR2 EKD. The CDR3 consists of 18 residues. This sample is drawn from a study of gamma-delta chains in newborns, infants, children. TCRdb re-called the reads using CATT. The sample has about 2,300 delta-chain clones; less than 1.2% are singletons. This TCR was recovered from a child who was a newborn, infant or young child, either healthy, febrile or measles-vaccinated (not recorded which). V usage is TRDV2 and J usage is TRDJ1; 8 nucleotides match TRDD3. The sequencing sample was made of blood. CDR3 sequence (DNA): TGTGCCTGTGACACCGTACTGGGGGCCCAATACTACACCGATAAACCCATCTTT. Its translation: CACDTVLGAQYYTDKPIF.